The rows below give T cell receptor beta chains drawn from one sample of a study of Graves' ophthalmopathy and Graves' hyperthyroidism. One entry per CDR3 protein, called by TCRdb with MiXCR from the multiplex PCR reads. This sample yields almost 750,000 distinct CDR3 sequences, of which 35% to 50% are seen a single time; 35% to 55% belongs to the top ten. Sequencing was performed on peripheral blood. The origin of the receptors is an adult man with Graves' ophthalmopathy. Each CDR3 is given with its conserved first and last residue. A D gene is named only where the DNA matches it firmly. The listing skips clone size in some rows; elsewhere it reads once, few, many or a size class.

CDR3nt	CDR3aa	v_gene	j_gene	abundance	d_gene
TGTGCCAGCTCACCAAAGGAAGAGCAGTACTTC	CASSPKEEQYF	TRBV18	TRBJ2-7	many	NA
TGTGCCAGCAGCCAACAGGGTTCCACTGAAGCTCTCTTT	CASSQQGSTEALF	TRBV14	TRBJ1-1	NA	NA
TGTGCCAGCAGCCCGAGGACAGGGAGGAGCGAAAAACTGTTTTTT	CASSPRTGRSEKLFF	TRBV7-2	TRBJ1-4	many	TRBD1
TGTGCCATCAGTGAACAAGGGGGTCCGATCCAGCATTTT	CAISEQGGPIQHF	TRBV10-3	TRBJ1-5	NA	NA
TGTGCCAGCAGCCAAGTGCCGAACAGCTACTCTGGAAACACCATATATTTT	CASSQVPNSYSGNTIYF	TRBV7-9	TRBJ1-3	NA	NA
TGTGCCAGCAGCTTAGAAGCCACAAACTACTATGGCTACACCTTC	CASSLEATNYYGYTF	TRBV11-2	TRBJ1-2	many	NA
TGCGCCAGCAGTGAGGACAGGTTAAACGAGCAGTACTTC	CASSEDRLNEQYF	TRBV10-2	TRBJ2-7	many	NA
TGCAGCGTGGATCCGGGACAGGGGACTGAAAAACTGTTTTTT	CSVDPGQGTEKLFF	TRBV29-1	TRBJ1-4	many	TRBD1
TGTGCCAGTAGGGAACAGGGAGGGGGTAACACTGAAGCTTTCTTT	CASREQGGGNTEAFF	TRBV6-5	TRBJ1-1	NA	NA
TGCGCCAGCAGTGAAGGGGGCGGGTCGCGGGAGCAGTACTTC	CASSEGGGSREQYF	TRBV10-2	TRBJ2-7	many	TRBD1
TGTGCCAGCAGGCCCCCTCTTGGCTACACCTTC	CASRPPLGYTF	TRBV6-4	TRBJ1-2	few	NA
TGCAGTGCTTGGACAGGGGTGAACACTGAAGCTTTCTTT	CSAWTGVNTEAFF	TRBV20-1	TRBJ1-1	NA	TRBD1
TGTGCCAGCAGCGCGGGCTTAGCCCCGGTGGTCGAGCAGTACTTC	CASSAGLAPVVEQYF	TRBV9	TRBJ2-7	few	NA
TGTGCCAGTAGTTTAGGACCCCATAGCAATCAGCCCCAGCATTTT	CASSLGPHSNQPQHF	TRBV19	TRBJ1-5	few	NA
TGTGCCACCAGCAGAGATAGAGACGGATACTCTGGAAACACCATATATTTT	CATSRDRDGYSGNTIYF	TRBV15	TRBJ1-3	NA	NA
TGTGCCAGTAACCTAGCGGGGGACCCCCAAGAGACCCAGTACTTC	CASNLAGDPQETQYF	TRBV19	TRBJ2-5	few	TRBD2
TGTGCCAGCAGTGGTGCGCCAGGCGAACAGCCCCAGCATTTT	CASSGAPGEQPQHF	TRBV24-1	TRBJ1-5	NA	NA
TGTGCCAGTAGTTCCCTCACAGGGGGAAGGGGTGAAAAACTGTTTTTT	CASSSLTGGRGEKLFF	TRBV19	TRBJ1-4	few	TRBD1
TGTGCCAGCAGACCCGGGGGGCGAGACTATGGCTACACCTTC	CASRPGGRDYGYTF	TRBV14	TRBJ1-2	NA	NA
TGTGCCAGCTATGATAACAGGGGGCGCTTGGAGACCCAGTACTTC	CASYDNRGRLETQYF	TRBV6-1	TRBJ2-5	NA	TRBD1
TGTGCCAGCAGAAACATTAGGGACAGTGGGCTGTTTTTT	CASRNIRDSGLFF	TRBV6-6	TRBJ1-4	few	TRBD1
TGTGCCAGTGGTATCCGAGGCGATCTCGGAACCGGGGAGCTGTTTTTT	CASGIRGDLGTGELFF	TRBV19	TRBJ2-2	NA	NA
TGTGCCAGCAGCTTATCAGGGCTCCAAGAGACCCAGTACTTC	CASSLSGLQETQYF	TRBV7-3	TRBJ2-5	many	NA
TGTGCCAGCAGCCCGGACAGGGCGGGCTACGAGCAGTACTTC	CASSPDRAGYEQYF	TRBV5-6	TRBJ2-7	NA	TRBD1
TGTGCCAGCAGCTCCCTCCGGGAGGATGAGCAGTACTTC	CASSSLREDEQYF	TRBV7-2	TRBJ2-7	NA	TRBD2
TGTGCCAGCAGGCAGACTAGCGGGAGTCGTTCCTACGAGCAGTACTTC	CASRQTSGSRSYEQYF	TRBV2	TRBJ2-7	NA	TRBD2
TGTGCCAGCAGTCAAGGCTTCGGCGCAACTAATGAAAAACTGCTTTTT	CASSQGFGATNEKLLF	TRBV12-3/TRBV12-4	TRBJ1-4	NA	NA
TGTGCCAGCAGAGTCGACAGGGGAAGAGGCTACACCTTC	CASRVDRGRGYTF	TRBV7-2	TRBJ1-2	few	TRBD1
TGTGCCAGCAGTGACCTTTCTGGGGCCAACGTCCTGACTTTC	CASSDLSGANVLTF	TRBV6-1	TRBJ2-6	NA	NA
TGTGCCAGCAGTGAAGACAGGGGGTGGGAGCAGTACTTC	CASSEDRGWEQYF	TRBV2	TRBJ2-7	NA	TRBD1
TGTGCCACACGACGGATGAACACTGAAGCTTTCTTT	CATRRMNTEAFF	TRBV28	TRBJ1-1	few	NA
TGTGCCAGCAGCTTAAAGCCAGCCTACTATGGCTACACCTTC	CASSLKPAYYGYTF	TRBV5-8	TRBJ1-2	NA	NA
TGCAGCGCTCAACAGGGGGCCGATGGCTACACCTTC	CSAQQGADGYTF	TRBV29-1	TRBJ1-2	many	TRBD1
TGTGCCAGCACCCTCACAGGGGGCGGATCACCCCTCCACTTT	CASTLTGGGSPLHF	TRBV6-5	TRBJ1-6	NA	TRBD1
TGTGCCAGCGGCCCGCTCCAAGAGACCCAGTACTTC	CASGPLQETQYF	TRBV7-9	TRBJ2-5	few	NA
TGTGCCAGCCGGCCGGGTGGCACCGGGGAGCTGTTTTTT	CASRPGGTGELFF	TRBV25-1	TRBJ2-2	NA	NA
TGCAGTGCTAGAGAGGGGCAGGGTCAGCCCCAGCATTTT	CSAREGQGQPQHF	TRBV20-1	TRBJ1-5	NA	NA
TGCAGTGCTAGAGACTCCCGGGCCAACGTCCTGACTTTC	CSARDSRANVLTF	TRBV20-1	TRBJ2-6	NA	NA
TGCAGTGCTCCACACCGGGCTAGCGGACCCTACGAGCAGTACTTC	CSAPHRASGPYEQYF	TRBV20-1	TRBJ2-7	few	TRBD2
TGTGCCAGCAGCTTGGTTCCGACGTTAATGGCTGAAGCTTTCTTT	CASSLVPTLMAEAFF	TRBV5-5	TRBJ1-1	few	NA
TGTGCCAGCAGCGGCGGGAGACATTCCTATGGCTACACCTTC	CASSGGRHSYGYTF	TRBV10-2	TRBJ1-2	few	NA
TGCAGTGTAGGGGTCTCATACGAGCAGTACTTC	CSVGVSYEQYF	TRBV20-1	TRBJ2-7	NA	NA
TGTGCCAGCAGTCCGCGGACAGGGTATGGAAATCAGCCCCAGCATTTT	CASSPRTGYGNQPQHF	TRBV12-3/TRBV12-4	TRBJ1-5	NA	TRBD1
TGTGCCAGCAGCTTTCTAGCGGGAGCCGAAGAGACCCAGTACTTC	CASSFLAGAEETQYF	TRBV7-9	TRBJ2-5	few	TRBD2
TGTGCCAGCAGCTTAGATTGGGTCAGGGGTTACGAGCAGTACTTC	CASSLDWVRGYEQYF	TRBV7-2	TRBJ2-7	few	NA
TGCAGTGCTTCCCCCACGGTAGCGGGAGGGGGAGAGCAGTACTTC	CSASPTVAGGGEQYF	TRBV20-1	TRBJ2-7	NA	TRBD2
TGCAGCGTACAGGGGGCATCGAACACTGAAGCTTTCTTT	CSVQGASNTEAFF	TRBV29-1	TRBJ1-1	many	TRBD1
TGTGCCATCTTGGGCAGCAACTATGGCTACACCTTC	CAILGSNYGYTF	TRBV10-3	TRBJ1-2	once	NA
TGTGCCAGCAGTTTCCAGGGGGGTCCTTCTGGAAACACCATATATTTT	CASSFQGGPSGNTIYF	TRBV12-3/TRBV12-4	TRBJ1-3	few	TRBD1
TGTGCCAGCAGTTTAATCCCCTTTTCGGACTATGGCTACACCTTC	CASSLIPFSDYGYTF	TRBV12-3/TRBV12-4	TRBJ1-2	few	NA
TGTGCCAGCAGCTCACCGACTAGCGACGAGCAGTACTTC	CASSSPTSDEQYF	TRBV11-2	TRBJ2-7	many	TRBD2
TGTGCCAGCAGCCCACGTGGGGGGATCCGCACTGAAGCTTTCTTT	CASSPRGGIRTEAFF	TRBV5-8	TRBJ1-1	many	NA
TGTGCCAGCAGCCGAGGACAGGTTGATCAGCCCCAGCATTTT	CASSRGQVDQPQHF	TRBV12-3/TRBV12-4	TRBJ1-5	NA	TRBD1
TGCAGCGCCCGGACAGGCTATGGCTACACCTTC	CSARTGYGYTF	TRBV20-1	TRBJ1-2	many	TRBD1
TGTGCCATCACTCGGACTGCAGCTAGCGGGAGTTCGAACACCGGGGAGCTGTTTTTT	CAITRTAASGSSNTGELFF	TRBV11-2	TRBJ2-2	NA	TRBD2
TGTGCCAGCAGTGGTAAGGGGTTGTATAATTCACCCCTCCACTTT	CASSGKGLYNSPLHF	TRBV2	TRBJ1-6	NA	NA
TGTGCCAGCAGCCAAACCGTAGCGGCTACGAGGCGAAACGAGCAGTACTTC	CASSQTVAATRRNEQYF	TRBV7-9	TRBJ2-7	NA	NA
TGCAGTGCTAGAGGCCTAGCGGGACTCGGCGAGACCCAGTACTTC	CSARGLAGLGETQYF	TRBV20-1	TRBJ2-5	many	TRBD2
TGTGCCAGCAGCCAAGATTTAGGGGCGACGGGGGCTTTCTTT	CASSQDLGATGAFF	TRBV7-9	TRBJ1-1	once	NA